The T cell receptor beta chain under discussion was sequenced for a study of cytomegalovirus exposure and HLA in healthy donors. Turning to the study itself: About 79 million unique TCRs from HLA-typed donors were held in an early data release. Whole-study findings and limits: Analysis performed later showed TCR beta chains linked to HLA being more clonally expanded than equally common others. Reported performance of the classifier showed diagnosis of cytomegalovirus status with high specificity and sensitivity.

Regarding donors, all were healthy bone marrow donors. CDR3 length: 13 residues. Trimming took off 7 bases at V and 4 bases at J, with 14 bases between the two ends. Germline CDR1 is LNHDA and CDR2 is SQIVND (reference sequence). With respect to this clone: What it binds is unknown.

Primers included in the PCR were 60 Vbeta and 13 Jbeta primers. The method was immunoSEQ multiplex PCR; TCRdb's version includes in-frame clones alone and lacks a portion of them. The data hold approximately 300,000 clones, with just under 85% observed a single time. This chain uses TRBV19 with TRBJ2-7; TRBD1 might be the D (6 bases). Sequencing input: PBMCs. The clonotype originates from a woman aged 40 to 55 in good health and CMV-seropositive. DNA of the CDR3: TGTGCCAGTATGGCAGCAAGGGGGTACGAGCAGTACTTC. Protein sequence: CASMAARGYEQYF.